These T cell receptor beta chains were read from a single sample in a study of human T cells and chemical hapten exposure. TCRdb re-called the RACE reads through MiXCR, storing one row per CDR3 protein. The table has tens of thousands of distinct CDR3 sequences, approximately 12% seen once. Sequences were derived from whole blood, sampled in connection with sensitization to the hapten diphenylcyclopropenone (DPC). All receptors come from a woman aged 40 to 50 with alopecia areata. Some clones in this sample may be carry-over from other donors' samples. Each CDR3 is given with its conserved first and last residue. Fields, in order: D gene, J gene, clone size, V gene, CDR3 protein, CDR3 DNA. A D gene is named only where the DNA matches it firmly. The size entry is marked missing in some rows and otherwise reads once, few, many or a size class.

.,TRBJ2-4,many,TRBV12-3/TRBV12-4,CASSLRGGNIQYF,TGTGCCAGCAGTTTACGTGGCGGGAACATTCAGTACTTC
TRBD1,TRBJ2-2,.,TRBV29-1,CSGGGQGAAGELFF,TGCAGCGGGGGCGGACAGGGGGCGGCCGGGGAGCTGTTTTTT
.,TRBJ1-1,.,TRBV20-1,CSAPGQGAEAFF,TGCAGTGCCCCCGGTCAAGGGGCTGAAGCTTTCTTT
TRBD2,TRBJ2-3,many,TRBV5-1,CASSLALAGGRTDTQYF,TGCGCCAGCAGCTTGGCGCTAGCGGGGGGCCGCACAGATACGCAGTATTTT
TRBD1,TRBJ2-7,.,TRBV18,CASSALGTAAYEQYF,TGTGCCAGCTCGGCATTAGGGACAGCCGCCTACGAGCAGTACTTC
.,TRBJ2-5,medium-sized,TRBV7-2,CASSPAGEKTQYF,TGTGCCAGCAGCCCGGCAGGGGAAAAGACCCAGTACTTC
.,TRBJ2-6,many,TRBV19,CASKGSSFSSGANVLTF,TGTGCCAGTAAGGGGAGCAGCTTTAGCTCTGGGGCCAACGTCCTGACTTTC
.,TRBJ2-7,few,TRBV6-2/TRBV6-3,CASSYLLQGTEQYF,TGTGCCAGCAGTTACCTTCTCCAGGGCACCGAGCAGTACTTC
.,TRBJ1-1,.,TRBV28,CASSLYREGTEAFF,TGTGCCAGCAGTTTATACAGGGAGGGCACTGAAGCTTTCTTT
.,TRBJ2-3,many,TRBV7-9,CASSALEGVDTQYF,TGTGCCAGCAGCGCACTTGAGGGAGTAGATACGCAGTATTTT
TRBD2,TRBJ2-1,many,TRBV4-1,CASSQGASGWYNEQFF,TGCGCCAGCAGCCAAGGGGCTAGCGGGTGGTACAATGAGCAGTTCTTC
TRBD2,TRBJ2-5,many,TRBV5-1,CASSWTSGETQYF,TGCGCCAGCAGCTGGACTAGCGGAGAGACCCAGTACTTC
.,TRBJ1-1,.,TRBV7-9,CASSLRSAGMNTEAFF,TGTGCCAGCAGCTTACGTTCGGCAGGTATGAACACTGAAGCTTTCTTT
.,TRBJ1-5,many,TRBV5-1,CASSLDGNFNQPQHF,TGCGCCAGCAGCTTGGACGGGAATTTTAATCAGCCCCAGCATTTT
.,TRBJ1-3,few,TRBV27,CASSTTLAGNTIYF,TGTGCCAGCAGTACTACTTTAGCGGGAAACACCATATATTTT
.,TRBJ1-6,many,TRBV7-9,CASSQQRNNSPLHF,TGTGCCAGCAGCCAACAGCGTAATAATTCACCCCTCCACTTT